A single sample is the source of the 24 T cell receptor beta chains below, sequenced in a study of cytomegalovirus exposure and HLA in healthy donors. The PCR was carried out with 60 Vbeta primers and 13 Jbeta primers. The method was immunoSEQ multiplex PCR; TCRdb's version includes in-frame clones alone and lacks a portion of them. The table includes 150,000 or so clones, about 83% detected once. The sample taken for sequencing was PBMCs. These receptors were obtained from a man in his forties in good health and CMV-seropositive.

The chain links TRBV2 to TRBJ1-2; D remains ambiguous. The CDR3 contains 11 residues. Germline CDR1 SNHLY, CDR2 FYNNEI. Trimming took 4 bases from V and 8 from J, leaving 8 bases between them. CDR3 bases: TGTGCCAGCAGTGGGGCCGGCGGCTACACCTTC. As protein: CASSGAGGYTF.

CDR3 sequence reads: CASSKLADSYEQYF. CDR3 DNA: TGTGCCAGCAGCAAACTAGCGGACTCCTACGAGCAGTACTTC. This chain connects TRBV6-1 to TRBJ2-7; 8 bases align to TRBD2. Per germline, CDR1 MNHNS and CDR2 SASEGT. The CDR3 is made up of 14 amino acids. The trim removed 6 bases at V and 0 bases at J, leaving 4 bases unmatched.

The chain carries TRBV5-5 and TRBJ2-3; possibly TRBD2 for D (7 bases). Germline V CDR1 and CDR2: SGHKS, YYEKEE (reference sequence). Trimming stripped 0 bases from V and 6 bases from J, with 11 bases between. The CDR3 loop spans 14 amino acids. CDR3 nucleotides: TGTGCCAGCAGCTTGGAGGGGGGGCCTGATACGCAGTATTTT. This gives the protein CASSLEGGPDTQYF.

The rearrangement links TRBV7-2 to TRBJ1-2, with D possibly TRBD1 on 6 matching bases. V was shortened by 5 bases and J by 2 bases, with 9 bases between the two germline ends. The length of the CDR3 is 13 residues. The germline CDR1 and CDR2 sequences are SGHTA and FQGNSA. CDR3 loop: CASSRDKNYGYTF. Written as DNA, the CDR3 is TGTGCCAGCAGCCGGGACAAAAACTATGGCTACACCTTC.

The chain carries TRBV7-9 and TRBJ1-2, with D unresolved. The CDR3 runs to 11 residues. CDR1 is SEHNR, CDR2 FQNEAQ, per germline (reference sequence). V lost 3 bases and J 6 bases, leaving 5 bases between the germline ends. In DNA, the CDR3 is TGTGCCAGCAGCTTGTCAGATGGCTACACCTTC. This translates into CASSLSDGYTF.

This clone has only one observation. V usage is TRBV5-1 and J usage is TRBJ1-1; D unresolved. V was shortened by 1 base and J by 0 bases, with 7 bases between the two germline ends. Germline CDR1 and CDR2: SGHRS and YFSETQ. The CDR3 runs 14 residues. CDR3 amino acids: CASSLQSLNTEAFF. CDR3 nucleotides: TGCGCCAGCAGCTTGCAAAGCCTGAACACTGAAGCTTTCTTT.

V and J are TRBV11-2 and TRBJ1-3; D remains unclear. Trimming took off 0 bases at V and 2 bases at J, with 8 bases between the two ends. CDR1 is SGHAT and CDR2 is FQNNGV in the germline V gene. The CDR3 consists of 15 residues. The CDR3 DNA reads TGTGCCAGCAGCTTAGAGAGGTTAACTGGAAACACCATATATTTT. It encodes CASSLERLTGNTIYF.

The chain carries TRBV30 and TRBJ1-5; a possible D gene is TRBD1 (6 bases). Between the trimmed V and J ends, which lost 0 bases and 5 bases, there was a span of 8 bases. Germline V gene sequence: CDR1 GTSNPN, CDR2 SVGIG (reference sequence). There are 13 residues in the CDR3. The CDR3 protein is CAWSVAGDQPQHF. Here the CDR3 DNA reads TGTGCCTGGAGTGTGGCAGGGGATCAGCCCCAGCATTTT.

The count of this clone is one. The J gene is TRBJ2-2, the V gene TRBV4-3; tentative D call: TRBD1 (5 bases). V was trimmed by 1 base and J by 7 bases, leaving 16 bases between them. The CDR3 consists of 16 residues. Germline loops: CDR1 LGHNA, CDR2 YSLEER. Here the CDR3 DNA reads TGCGCCAGCAGCCAAGCCCCGACAGCCCCACTCGGGGAGCTGTTTTTT. Its translation is CASSQAPTAPLGELFF.

The CDR3 protein is CASSLSGRRGYTF. CDR3 nucleotides: TGTGCCAGCAGTTTATCAGGGAGGAGAGGCTACACCTTC. V and J are TRBV27 and TRBJ1-2; D is unclear. The CDR3 spans 13 residues. Germline V gene data show CDR1 as MNHEY and CDR2 as SMNVEV (reference sequence). The V gene lost 0 bases and the J gene lost 8 bases, with 10 bases spanning the gap.

This sequence joins TRBV2 and TRBJ1-1, with TRBD1 as a possible D gene (5 bases). The V gene's germline CDR1 is SNHLY and CDR2 FYNNEI. The CDR3 has 15 residues. V was clipped by 4 bases and J by 4 bases, with 16 bases between them. DNA for the CDR3: TGTGCCAGCAGTGCAATGCAGGGAACTGGCACTGAAGCTTTCTTT. Its translation: CASSAMQGTGTEAFF.

As regards this clone: This same CDR3 is encoded by further DNA sequences in the sample. The chain recombines TRBV5-1 with TRBJ2-7, with 8 bases matching TRBD2. The CDR3 consists of 14 residues. V shed 0 bases and J 2 bases; nucleotides not matched to a gene: 1. From germline, CDR1 is SGHRS and CDR2 YFSETQ. The CDR3 DNA follows: TGCGCCAGCAGCTTGGGCGGGGGGACCTACGAGCAGTACTTC. Protein product: CASSLGGGTYEQYF. Full variable domain (remainder filled in from reference TRBV5-1 and TRBJ2-7): KAGVTQTPRYLIKTRGQQVTLSCSPISGHRSVSWYQQTPGQGLQFLFEYFSETQRNKGNFPGRFSGRQFSNSRSEMNVSTLELGDSALYLCASSLGGGTYEQYFGPGTRLTVT.

This clone appeared a single time. The chain uses TRBV25-1 and TRBJ2-5, with D possibly TRBD2 on 5 matching bases. The germline V and J ends were trimmed by 4 bases and 2 bases, with 11 bases remaining between them. CDR3 length: 14 residues. Germline V gene sequence: CDR1 MGHDK, CDR2 SYGVNS. The CDR3: CASSAISGQETQYF. The DNA for the CDR3 is TGTGCCAGCAGTGCGATATCGGGACAAGAGACCCAGTACTTC.

Details on this clone: One end of the junction fails to match germline, which may point to a read error. The rearrangement links TRBV19 to TRBJ2-4; D unclear. The germline V gene encodes CDR1 LNHDA and CDR2 SQIVND (reference sequence). This CDR3 has 15 amino acids. The CDR3 region has the DNA TGTGCCAGTAGTCAACCCGGTATGGCCAAAAACAGTCAGTACTTC. Translated, it gives CASSQPGMAKNSQYF. The full variable domain, its missing parts supplied by reference TRBV19 and TRBJ2-4, is DGGITQSPKYLFRKEGQNVTLSCEQNLNHDAMYWYRQDPGQGLRLIYYSQIVNDFQKGDIAEGYSVSREKKESFPLTVTSAQKNPTAFYLCASSQPGMAKNSQYFGAGTRLSVL.

This clone has only a few counts. This chain connects TRBV28 to TRBJ1-2; TRBD1 aligns across 8 bases. This CDR3 has 16 residues. Germline CDR1 and CDR2: MDHEN and SYDVKM. The ends lost 3 bases at V and 8 bases at J; junction bases unmatched: 14. Written as DNA, the CDR3 is TGTGCCAGCAGTTTGCCCCGGGGGGCAGGGGGCTGGGGCTACACCTTC. This gives the protein CASSLPRGAGGWGYTF.

The CDR3 sequence: CASSMGLAAEQYF. The CDR3 DNA reads as TGTGCCAGTAGTATGGGACTAGCGGCGGAGCAGTACTTC. This sequence joins TRBV19 and TRBJ2-7; 11 bases fit TRBD2. Unmatched junction bases numbered 2, after V lost 3 bases and J lost 7 bases. The length of the CDR3 is 13 residues. Germline V CDR1 and CDR2: LNHDA, SQIVND (reference sequence).

This chain uses TRBV15 with TRBJ2-1; a possible D gene is TRBD2 (6 bases). Germline CDR1 and CDR2: LNHNV and YYDKDF (reference sequence). The CDR3 extends over 15 amino acids. V was clipped by 5 bases and J by 0 bases, with 11 bases between them. CDR3 coding DNA: TGTGCCACCAGCGTATTGCGGGACTCCTACAATGAGCAGTTCTTC. This sequence encodes CATSVLRDSYNEQFF. Filled out from reference TRBV15 and TRBJ2-1, the complete variable domain reads DAMVIQNPRYQVTQFGKPVTLSCSQTLNHNVMYWYQQKSSQAPKLLFHYYDKDFNNEADTPDNFQSRRPNTSFCFLDIRSPGLGDTAMYLCATSVLRDSYNEQFFGPGTRLTVL.

The gene calls are TRBV12-5 and TRBJ2-1; TRBD2 matches 13 bases. This CDR3 contains 16 residues. Germline assignment: CDR1 LGHNT and CDR2 FRNRAP. V lost 4 bases to trimming and J lost 8 bases; unmatched junction nucleotides: 8. CDR3: CASGSGLAGALDEQFF. CDR3 bases: TGTGCTAGTGGTTCCGGACTAGCGGGAGCTCTGGATGAGCAGTTCTTC.

The chain combines TRBV12-2 with TRBJ2-1; the listed D gene, TRBD2, was not tested against the DNA. TRBV12-2 is described as a pseudogene. The CDR3 loop spans 22 amino acids. The CDR3 loop reads CASRPYRRPGLAGETSYNEQFF. The CDR3 DNA is TGTGCAAGTCGCCCTTACCGCCGACCGGGACTAGCGGGAGAGACCTCCTACAATGAGCAGTTCTTC.

This clone was counted a single time. The rearrangement links TRBV28 to TRBJ1-5; the D is unclear. CDR1 MDHEN and CDR2 SYDVKM come from the germline V gene. The CDR3 covers 14 residues. The ends were cut back, 7 bases at V and 0 bases at J, with 10 bases in the middle. The CDR3 DNA reads as TGTGCCAGCACCACCGGTGGTAGCAATCAGCCCCAGCATTTT. This sequence encodes CASTTGGSNQPQHF.

V gene TRBV4-3 combines with J gene TRBJ2-5; 8 bases agree with TRBD2. Germline CDR1 is LGHNA and CDR2 is YSLEER. The junction had 11 bases not matched to a gene; V was cut back by 4 bases and J by 4 bases. The CDR3 loop spans 16 amino acids. The CDR3 region is CASSPLGGTSGETQYF. In nucleotides, the CDR3 is TGCGCCAGCAGCCCCCTAGGGGGGACTAGTGGAGAGACCCAGTACTTC.

In its sample, this clone was seen once. V is TRBV28 and J is TRBJ1-1, with TRBD1 as a possible D gene (5 bases). Germline CDR1 reads MDHEN; CDR2 reads SYDVKM. Trimming removed 7 bases at V and 10 bases at J, with 16 bases between. The CDR3 contains 12 residues. The CDR3 DNA is TGTGCCAGCACCACCTCGGGGGTAAGAGCTTTCTTT. Its protein product is CASTTSGVRAFF.

The J gene is TRBJ1-2, the V gene TRBV18, with D hard to call. Germline values: CDR1 KGHSH, CDR2 LQKENI. Trimming cost V 0 bases and J 3 bases, with 5 bases left between them. This CDR3 contains 13 residues. The CDR3 DNA reads as TGTGCCAGCTCACCACCCACAGACTATGGCTACACCTTC. It yields the protein CASSPPTDYGYTF.

The V gene is TRBV6-5, the J gene TRBJ2-3; 10 bases match TRBD1. CDR3 length equals 16 residues. V gave up 4 bases and J gave up 5 bases; unmatched junction bases: 9. CDR1 and CDR2 from the germline V gene are MNHEY and SVGAGI. The CDR3 DNA reads TGTGCCAGCAGTTCCCACGACAGGGGGCTGAAAGATACGCAGTATTTT. Amino acids: CASSSHDRGLKDTQYF.